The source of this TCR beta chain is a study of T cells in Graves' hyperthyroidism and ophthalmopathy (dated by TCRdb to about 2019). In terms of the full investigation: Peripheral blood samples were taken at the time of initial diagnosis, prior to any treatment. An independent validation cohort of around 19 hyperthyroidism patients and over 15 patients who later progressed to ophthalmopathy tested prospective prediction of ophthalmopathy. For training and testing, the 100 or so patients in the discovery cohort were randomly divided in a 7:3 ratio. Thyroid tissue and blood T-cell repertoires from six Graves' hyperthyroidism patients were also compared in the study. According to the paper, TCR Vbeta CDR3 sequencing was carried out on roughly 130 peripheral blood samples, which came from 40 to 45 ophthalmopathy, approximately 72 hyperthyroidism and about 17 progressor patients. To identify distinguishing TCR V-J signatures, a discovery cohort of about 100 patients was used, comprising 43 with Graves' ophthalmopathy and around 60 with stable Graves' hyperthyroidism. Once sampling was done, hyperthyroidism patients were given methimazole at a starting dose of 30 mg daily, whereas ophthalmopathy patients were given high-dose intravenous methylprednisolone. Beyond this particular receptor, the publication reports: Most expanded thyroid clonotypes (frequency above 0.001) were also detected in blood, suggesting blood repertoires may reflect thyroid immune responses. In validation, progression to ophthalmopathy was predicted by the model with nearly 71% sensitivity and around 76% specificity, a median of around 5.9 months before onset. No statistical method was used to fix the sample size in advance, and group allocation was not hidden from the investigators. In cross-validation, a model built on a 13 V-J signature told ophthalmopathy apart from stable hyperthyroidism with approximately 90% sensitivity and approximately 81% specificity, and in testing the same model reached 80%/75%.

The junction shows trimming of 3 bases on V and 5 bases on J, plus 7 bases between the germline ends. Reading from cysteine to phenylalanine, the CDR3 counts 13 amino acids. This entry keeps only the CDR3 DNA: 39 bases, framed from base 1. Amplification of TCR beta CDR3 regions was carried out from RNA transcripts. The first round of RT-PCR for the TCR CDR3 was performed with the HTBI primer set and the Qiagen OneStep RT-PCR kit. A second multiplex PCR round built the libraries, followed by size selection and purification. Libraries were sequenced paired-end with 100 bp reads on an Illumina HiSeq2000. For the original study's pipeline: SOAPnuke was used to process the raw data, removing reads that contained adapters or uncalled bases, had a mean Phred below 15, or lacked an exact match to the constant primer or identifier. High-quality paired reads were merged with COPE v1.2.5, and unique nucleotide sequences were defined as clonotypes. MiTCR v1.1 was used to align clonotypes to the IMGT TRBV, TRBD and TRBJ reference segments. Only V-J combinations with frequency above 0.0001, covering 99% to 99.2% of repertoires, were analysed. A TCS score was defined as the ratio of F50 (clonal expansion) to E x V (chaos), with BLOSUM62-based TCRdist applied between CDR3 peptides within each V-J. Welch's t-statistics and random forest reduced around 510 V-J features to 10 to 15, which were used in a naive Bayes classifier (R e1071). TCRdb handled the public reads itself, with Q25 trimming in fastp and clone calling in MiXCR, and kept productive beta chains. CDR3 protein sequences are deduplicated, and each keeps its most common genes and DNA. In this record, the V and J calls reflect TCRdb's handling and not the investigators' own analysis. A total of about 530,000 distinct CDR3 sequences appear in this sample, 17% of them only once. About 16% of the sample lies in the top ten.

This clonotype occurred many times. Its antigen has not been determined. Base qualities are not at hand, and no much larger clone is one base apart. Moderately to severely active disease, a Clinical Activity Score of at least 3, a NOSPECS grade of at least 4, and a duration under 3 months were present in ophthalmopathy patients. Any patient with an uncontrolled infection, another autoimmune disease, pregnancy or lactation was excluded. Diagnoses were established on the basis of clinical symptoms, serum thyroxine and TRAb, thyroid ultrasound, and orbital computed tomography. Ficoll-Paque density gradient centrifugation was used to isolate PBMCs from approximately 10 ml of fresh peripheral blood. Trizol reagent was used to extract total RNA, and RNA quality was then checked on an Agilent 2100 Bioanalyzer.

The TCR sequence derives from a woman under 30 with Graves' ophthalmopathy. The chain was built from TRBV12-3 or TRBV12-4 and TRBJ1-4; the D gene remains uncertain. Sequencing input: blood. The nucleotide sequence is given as TGTGCCAGCAGTTTTGAGATAAATGAAAAACTGTTTTTT. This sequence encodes CASSFEINEKLFF.